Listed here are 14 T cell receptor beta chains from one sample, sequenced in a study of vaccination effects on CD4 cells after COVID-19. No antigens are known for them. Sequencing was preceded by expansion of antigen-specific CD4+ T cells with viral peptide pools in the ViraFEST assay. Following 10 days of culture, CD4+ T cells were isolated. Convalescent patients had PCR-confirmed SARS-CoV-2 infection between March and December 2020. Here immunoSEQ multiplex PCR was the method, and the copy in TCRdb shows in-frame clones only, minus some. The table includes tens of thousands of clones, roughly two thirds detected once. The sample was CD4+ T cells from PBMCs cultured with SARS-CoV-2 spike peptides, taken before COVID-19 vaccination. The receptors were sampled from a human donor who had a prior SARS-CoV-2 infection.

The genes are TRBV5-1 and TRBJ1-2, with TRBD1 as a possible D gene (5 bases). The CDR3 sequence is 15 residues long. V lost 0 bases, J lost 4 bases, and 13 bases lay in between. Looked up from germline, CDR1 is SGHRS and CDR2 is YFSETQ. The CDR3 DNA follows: TGCGCCAGCAGCTTGGGGGGCGGAAACTCCTATGGCTACACCTTC. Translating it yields CASSLGGGNSYGYTF.

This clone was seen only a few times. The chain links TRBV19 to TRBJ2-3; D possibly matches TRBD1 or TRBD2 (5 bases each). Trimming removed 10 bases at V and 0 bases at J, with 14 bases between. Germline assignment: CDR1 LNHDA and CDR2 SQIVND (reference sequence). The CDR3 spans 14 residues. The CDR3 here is CAKRGAASTDTQYF. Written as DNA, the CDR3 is TGTGCCAAAAGAGGGGCAGCCAGCACAGATACGCAGTATTTT.

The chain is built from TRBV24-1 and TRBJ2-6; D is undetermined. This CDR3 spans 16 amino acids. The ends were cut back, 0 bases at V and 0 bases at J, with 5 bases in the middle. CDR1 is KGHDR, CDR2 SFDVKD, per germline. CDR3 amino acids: CATSDLGPSGANVLTF. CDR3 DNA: TGTGCCACCAGTGATTTGGGACCCTCTGGGGCCAACGTCCTGACTTTC.

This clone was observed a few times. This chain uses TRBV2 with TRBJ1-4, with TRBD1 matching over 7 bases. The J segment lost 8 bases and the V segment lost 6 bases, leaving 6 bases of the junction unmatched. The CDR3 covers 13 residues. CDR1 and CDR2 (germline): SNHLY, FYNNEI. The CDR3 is CASSLLGQEKLFF. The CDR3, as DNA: TGTGCCAGCAGCCTACTGGGACAGGAAAAACTGTTTTTT.

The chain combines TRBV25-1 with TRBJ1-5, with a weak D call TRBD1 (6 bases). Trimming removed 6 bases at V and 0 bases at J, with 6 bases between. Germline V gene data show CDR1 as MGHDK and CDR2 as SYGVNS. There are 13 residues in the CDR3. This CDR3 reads CASRDSSNQPQHF. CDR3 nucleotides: TGTGCCAGCAGGGACAGTAGCAATCAGCCCCAGCATTTT.

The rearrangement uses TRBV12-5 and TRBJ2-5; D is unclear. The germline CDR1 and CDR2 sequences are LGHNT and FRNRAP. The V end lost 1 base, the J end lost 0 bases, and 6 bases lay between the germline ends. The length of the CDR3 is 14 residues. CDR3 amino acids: CASGLGRNQETQYF. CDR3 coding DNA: TGTGCTAGTGGTTTGGGGCGGAACCAAGAGACCCAGTACTTC.

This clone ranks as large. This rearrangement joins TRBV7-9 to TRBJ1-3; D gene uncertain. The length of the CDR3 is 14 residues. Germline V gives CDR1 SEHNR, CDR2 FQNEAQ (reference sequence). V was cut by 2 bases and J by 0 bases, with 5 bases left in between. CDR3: CASSLWDSGNTIYF. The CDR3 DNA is TGTGCCAGCAGCTTATGGGACTCTGGAAACACCATATATTTT.

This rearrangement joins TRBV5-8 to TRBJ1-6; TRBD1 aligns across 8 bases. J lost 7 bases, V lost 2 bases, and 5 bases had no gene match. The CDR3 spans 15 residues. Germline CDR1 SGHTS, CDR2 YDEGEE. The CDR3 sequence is CASSFQGARNSPLHF. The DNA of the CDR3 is TGTGCCAGCAGCTTCCAGGGGGCTCGGAATTCACCCCTCCACTTT.

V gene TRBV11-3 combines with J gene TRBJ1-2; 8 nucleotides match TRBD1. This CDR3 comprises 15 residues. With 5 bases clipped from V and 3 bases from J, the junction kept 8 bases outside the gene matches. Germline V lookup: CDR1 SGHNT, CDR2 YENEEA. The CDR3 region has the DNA TGTGCCAGCAGCCCCGGGACAGGCTATGACTATGGCTACACCTTC. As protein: CASSPGTGYDYGYTF.

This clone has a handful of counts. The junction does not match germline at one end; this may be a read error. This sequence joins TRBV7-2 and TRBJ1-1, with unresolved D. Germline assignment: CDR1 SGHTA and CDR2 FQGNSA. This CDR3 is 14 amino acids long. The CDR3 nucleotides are TGTGCCAGCAGCGTAGCGGCCGGGATTGTTGAAGCTTTCTTT. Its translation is CASSVAAGIVEAFF.

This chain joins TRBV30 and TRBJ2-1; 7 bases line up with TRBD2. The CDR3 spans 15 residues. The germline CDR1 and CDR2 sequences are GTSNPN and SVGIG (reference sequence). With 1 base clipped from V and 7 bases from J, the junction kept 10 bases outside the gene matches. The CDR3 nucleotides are TGTGCCTGGAGTGGGGAGGGTTGGGGCGGAAATGAGCAGTTCTTC. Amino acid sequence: CAWSGEGWGGNEQFF.

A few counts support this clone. The CDR3 here is CASSIRASGLYNEQFF. The CDR3 DNA follows: TGTGCCAGTAGTATAAGGGCTAGCGGATTATACAATGAGCAGTTCTTC. V gene TRBV19 combines with J gene TRBJ2-1; 7 nucleotides line up with TRBD2. CDR3 length: 16 amino acids. Germline V gene data show CDR1 as LNHDA and CDR2 as SQIVND (reference sequence). Losses at the gene ends were 2 bases for V and 4 bases for J; bases not matched to a gene: 8.

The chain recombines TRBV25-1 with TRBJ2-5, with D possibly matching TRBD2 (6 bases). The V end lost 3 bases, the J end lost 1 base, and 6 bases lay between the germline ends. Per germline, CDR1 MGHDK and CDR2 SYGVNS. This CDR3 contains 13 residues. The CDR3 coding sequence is TGTGCCAGCAGTGAGGGAGGCCAAGAGACCCAGTACTTC. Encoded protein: CASSEGGQETQYF.

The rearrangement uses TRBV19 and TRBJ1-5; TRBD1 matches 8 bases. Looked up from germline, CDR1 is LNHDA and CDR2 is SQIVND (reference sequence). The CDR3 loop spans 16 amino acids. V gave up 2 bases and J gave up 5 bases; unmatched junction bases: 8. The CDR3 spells CASSIFQGASDQPQHF. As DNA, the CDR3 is TGTGCCAGTAGTATATTCCAGGGGGCGTCGGATCAGCCCCAGCATTTT.